Shown below are 8 T cell receptor beta chains from a single sample sequenced in a study of T-cell memory formation after mild COVID-19. TCRdb re-called the 5' RACE reads with MiXCR, one entry per CDR3 protein. The sample has roughly 550,000 distinct CDR3 sequences, around 20% seen once. The sequencing input was PBMCs or a T cell subset sorted from them (not recorded which). All receptors come from an adult woman who had mild COVID-19 (a few samples of this study predate the infection). Cell type and time point are not known.

The chain carries TRBV5-6 and TRBJ2-7; the D gene is possibly TRBD1 (6 bases). This CDR3 contains 17 residues. Germline V gene data show CDR1 as SGHDT and CDR2 as YYEEEE. Trimming shortened V by 0 bases and J by 0 bases, and 16 bases separated the two germline ends. CDR3 sequence: CASSLGVWDKGSYEQYF. The CDR3 nucleotides are TGTGCCAGCAGCTTGGGCGTTTGGGACAAGGGCTCCTACGAGCAGTACTTC.

This clonotype was recorded a few times. V is TRBV12-3 or TRBV12-4 and J is TRBJ1-1; D gene uncertain. V gave up 3 bases and J gave up 1 base, with 9 bases separating them. CDR3 length: 14 residues. CDR3 sequence (DNA): TGTGCCAGCAGTTTTAGGCGGGCGAACACTGAAGCTTTCTTT. It translates to CASSFRRANTEAFF.

The chain couples TRBV5-1 to TRBJ2-3; 7 bases map to TRBD2. The germline V gene encodes CDR1 SGHRS and CDR2 YFSETQ. V lost 1 base and J lost 2; bases outside the gene matches: 7. CDR3 size: 16 residues. CDR3 DNA sequence: TGCGCCAGCAGCTTGTACGGGGGGAAGATCACAGATACGCAGTATTTT. It encodes CASSLYGGKITDTQYF.

The chain employs TRBV5-4 and TRBJ2-7, with D perhaps TRBD1 (6 bases). There are 16 residues in the CDR3. From germline, CDR1 is SGHNT and CDR2 YYREEE (reference sequence). With 6 bases removed from V and 3 bases from J, the gap between germline ends came to 22 bases. Here the CDR3 DNA reads TGTGCCAGCAACCATTTCGGGGCAGGGGTTAACTACGAGCAGTACTTC. Translated, it gives CASNHFGAGVNYEQYF.

This sequence joins TRBV7-9 and TRBJ2-2, with D perhaps matching TRBD1 (7 bases). The V end was cut by 11 bases, the J end by 2 bases, with 12 bases between. The CDR3 is 13 residues long. Germline CDR1 is SEHNR and CDR2 is FQNEAQ (reference sequence). CDR3 amino acids: CARGTENTGELFF. As DNA, the CDR3 is TGTGCCCGCGGGACAGAAAACACCGGGGAGCTGTTTTTT.

This clonotype was picked up a small number of times. V gene TRBV24-1 combines with J gene TRBJ1-5; D is ambiguous. Germline CDR1 KGHDR, CDR2 SFDVKD. The CDR3 contains 15 residues. The V gene lost 4 bases and the J gene lost 8 bases, with 17 bases spanning the gap. The CDR3 bases are TGTGCCACCAGTGAATCCGGGTCCCGAGGAAAGCCCCAGCATTTT. Amino acid sequence: CATSESGSRGKPQHF.

This clonotype has just a few counts. This chain uses TRBV7-8 with TRBJ2-7, with 12 bases that match TRBD1. CDR1 is SGHVS, CDR2 FQNEAQ, per germline. This CDR3 contains 17 residues. The ends lost 3 bases at V and 1 base at J; junction bases unmatched: 7. Written as DNA, the CDR3 is TGTGCCAGCAGCTTGGGGACAGGGGGCTTGACATCCTACGAGCAGTACTTC. Translated: CASSLGTGGLTSYEQYF.

This clonotype was seen a handful of times. The V call is TRBV5-1, the J call TRBJ1-5; TRBD1 might be the D (5 bases). The CDR3 is 15 residues long. V was clipped by 0 bases and J by 2 bases, with 9 bases between them. CDR1 SGHRS and CDR2 YFSETQ come from the germline V gene. The CDR3 DNA reads TGCGCCAGCAGCTTGGATCTGACAGGCAATCAGCCCCAGCATTTT. Translation: CASSLDLTGNQPQHF. Based on the CDR3 plus reference TRBV5-1 and TRBJ1-5, the full variable domain is KAGVTQTPRYLIKTRGQQVTLSCSPISGHRSVSWYQQTPGQGLQFLFEYFSETQRNKGNFPGRFSGRQFSNSRSEMNVSTLELGDSALYLCASSLDLTGNQPQHFGDGTRLSIL.